One TCR beta chain is described in this entry. TCRdb's copy holds only in-frame clones and misses some; the assay was immunoSEQ multiplex PCR. The sample records hundreds of thousands of clones, 88% being singletons. The CDR3 is 14 amino acids. Germline trimming cut 6 bases from V and 3 bases from J; bases unmatched to any gene: 7. Germline V CDR1 and CDR2: MNHEY, SMNVEV (reference sequence). The sample belongs to a study of shared T cell receptors in the human thymus. Separately, the same data were catalogued under a study of human thymus T cells. That report adds: Corrective cardiac surgery supplied the resected thymus tissue. Within thymic and blood repertoires, V and J gene usage appeared to be biased. Related work showed strongly overlapping thymic repertoires across unrelated individuals.

The chain has TRBV27 and TRBJ1-2; 7 bases agree with TRBD1. Sequences were obtained from thymocytes. The source of this sequence is a boy in the first two years of life with a congenital heart defect. The CDR3 here is CASRHDRVDYGYTF. In nucleotides, the CDR3 is TGTGCCAGCAGACATGACAGGGTGGACTATGGCTACACCTTC.